These 20 T cell receptor beta chains share one sample of origin, sequenced in a study of spatial heterogeneity in lung cancer. Time point given: blood at routine non-recurrence follow-up after resection. The study sequenced unsorted whole RNA from tumor, nontumor lung or frozen PBMC. MiXCR was run by TCRdb on the 5' RACE reads, yielding one entry per CDR3 protein. The repertoire holds some 54,000 distinct CDR3 sequences, with around 6.7% as singletons. The sequencing used PBMCs, collected at follow-up. The receptors stem from a female donor with early-stage non-small cell lung cancer.

There are many counts of this clonotype. The J gene is TRBJ2-3, the V gene TRBV29-1, with 9 bases matching TRBD1. J was trimmed by 7 bases and V by 6 bases; bases with no gene match: 8. The germline V gene encodes CDR1 SQVTM and CDR2 ANQGSEA. The CDR3 is 13 residues long. The CDR3 DNA is TGCAGCGTCCGGACAGGGGATGGAAATACGCAGTATTTT. It codes for CSVRTGDGNTQYF.

This clonotype was observed a handful of times. J is TRBJ2-3 and V is TRBV20-1; TRBD2 is a possible D gene (7 bases). CDR1 and CDR2 from the germline V gene are DFQATT and SNEGSKA (reference sequence). The CDR3 extends over 12 amino acids. CDR3 region: CSPGGGLDTQYF. CDR3 nucleotides: TGCAGCCCTGGGGGGGGGCTAGATACGCAGTATTTT.

V is TRBV4-3 and J is TRBJ2-1; D gene unclear. The germline V gene has CDR1 LGHNA and CDR2 YSLEER. Trimming took off 0 bases at V and 4 bases at J, with 10 bases between the two ends. The CDR3 is 15 amino acids. This chain's CDR3 is CASSQDYFAYNEQFF. The CDR3, as DNA: TGCGCCAGCAGCCAAGATTATTTCGCTTACAATGAGCAGTTCTTC.

The chain joins TRBV12-3 or TRBV12-4 to TRBJ2-5; 7 bases agree with TRBD1. J was trimmed by 4 bases and V by 2 bases; bases with no gene match: 4. The CDR3 covers 14 residues. Here the CDR3 DNA reads TGTGCCAGCAGTTTAAAGGGGGCTGGAGAGACCCAGTACTTC. Its protein product is CASSLKGAGETQYF.

This clonotype has only a few counts. The rearrangement joins TRBV19 to TRBJ2-5, with 7 positions matching TRBD1. CDR1 and CDR2 from the germline V gene are LNHDA and SQIVND (reference sequence). After removal of 4 bases from V and 2 bases from J, the junction contained 4 bases not matched to a gene. This CDR3 is built from 14 residues. Here the CDR3 DNA reads TGTGCCAGTAGTACTGGGACAGATCAAGAGACCCAGTACTTC. Its protein is CASSTGTDQETQYF.

This clonotype was detected ten times or more. The chain uses TRBV7-8 and TRBJ1-1; TRBD1 matches at 9 bases. V lost 5 bases, J lost 7 bases, and 5 bases stayed unmatched. The CDR3 contains 13 residues. Germline loops: CDR1 SGHVS, CDR2 FQNEAQ. CDR3 sequence: CASSAQGAGEAFF. As DNA, the CDR3 is TGTGCCAGCAGCGCACAGGGGGCTGGTGAAGCTTTCTTT.

Ten or more counts support this clonotype. The V gene is TRBV7-9, the J gene TRBJ1-6, with D possibly TRBD1 on 5 matching bases. This CDR3 is 15 amino acids long. Germline CDR1 SEHNR, CDR2 FQNEAQ (reference sequence). The ends were cut back, 5 bases at V and 4 bases at J, with 12 bases in the middle. CDR3 amino acids: CASSATSGYNSPLHF. The CDR3 DNA sequence: TGTGCCAGCAGCGCCACTTCAGGGTATAATTCACCCCTCCACTTT.

The rearrangement links TRBV6-2 or TRBV6-3 to TRBJ2-3; the D is unclear. CDR3 length equals 12 residues. In germline, CDR1 is MNHEY, CDR2 SVGEGT. V lost 6 bases to trimming and J lost 9 bases, with 13 bases between them. This CDR3 is CASSLPAGTQYF. As DNA, the CDR3 is TGTGCCAGCAGCCTTCCTGCCGGGACGCAGTATTTT.

This clonotype was picked up a small number of times. The chain employs TRBV12-3 or TRBV12-4 and TRBJ1-1, with a tentative D call TRBD1 (6 bases). Trimming left V 5 bases short and J 5 bases short, with 18 bases between. CDR3 length equals 15 residues. CDR3 sequence: CASSPMAGALTEAFF. In DNA form, the CDR3 reads TGTGCCAGCAGTCCCATGGCGGGGGCGTTGACTGAAGCTTTCTTT.

Of note for this clonotype: A much more abundant neighbour one base away suggests this may be a read error. The rearrangement links TRBV5-4 to TRBJ2-2; 7 bases match TRBD2. Germline CDR1 is SGHNT and CDR2 is YYREEE (reference sequence). The CDR3 is 17 residues long. The junction had 7 bases not matched to a gene; V was cut back by 2 bases and J by 0 bases. The CDR3 DNA reads TGTGCCAGCAGCTTTTATTATCTAGCGGCGAACACCGGGGAGCTGTTTTTT. Its translation: CASSFYYLAANTGELFF. The full variable domain, its missing parts supplied by reference TRBV5-4 and TRBJ2-2, is ETGVTQSPTHLIKTRGQQVTLRCSSQSGHNTVSWYQQALGQGPQFIFQYYREEENGRGNFPPRFSGLQFPNYSSELNVNALELDDSALYLCASSFYYLAANTGELFFGEGSRLTVL.

This clonotype showed up just a few times. V usage is TRBV29-1 and J usage is TRBJ2-3, with 10 bases aligning to TRBD1. Germline loops: CDR1 SQVTM, CDR2 ANQGSEA. The ends lost 6 bases at V and 6 bases at J; junction bases unmatched: 3. CDR3 length: 12 amino acids. This CDR3 reads CSVGQGWDTQYF. The CDR3 bases are TGCAGCGTGGGACAGGGGTGGGATACGCAGTATTTT.

There are many counts of this clonotype. V and J are TRBV6-5 and TRBJ2-7; the match to TRBD1 covers 7 bases. Germline CDR1 and CDR2: MNHEY and SVGAGI. V lost 6 bases, J lost 4 bases, and 6 bases stayed unmatched. The CDR3 contains 13 residues. The CDR3 sequence is CASRSTGLYEQYF. The CDR3 coding sequence is TGTGCCAGCAGGTCGACAGGGCTTTACGAGCAGTACTTC.

This sequence joins TRBV20-1 and TRBJ2-1, with no clear D. The length of the CDR3 is 15 residues. The germline V gene has CDR1 DFQATT and CDR2 SNEGSKA (reference sequence). Trimming cost V 6 bases and J 0 bases, with 15 bases left between them. CDR3 amino acids: CSAHPTVFSYNEQFF. The CDR3 DNA sequence: TGCAGTGCACACCCTACAGTTTTCTCCTACAATGAGCAGTTCTTC.

This clonotype has more than one count but fewer than ten. The rearrangement uses TRBV6-2 or TRBV6-3 and TRBJ2-7, with unresolved D. This CDR3 is 13 amino acids long. V dropped 4 bases and J dropped 1 base, with 8 bases sitting between them. CDR1 and CDR2 from the germline V gene are MNHEY and SVGEGT. In DNA form, the CDR3 reads TGTGCCAGCAGTTTTGGGGTGTCCTACGAGCAGTACTTC. Translating it yields CASSFGVSYEQYF.

J is TRBJ2-1 and V is TRBV7-9, with 9 bases identical to TRBD1. The CDR3 loop spans 15 amino acids. Germline CDR1 is SEHNR and CDR2 is FQNEAQ (reference sequence). With V trimmed by 5 bases and J by 3 bases, 5 bases remained unmatched. CDR3 nucleotide sequence: TGTGCCAGCAGCGTGGGACAGGGCCTCTACAATGAGCAGTTCTTC. This translates into CASSVGQGLYNEQFF.

In this sample, this clonotype turned up many times. The chain joins TRBV19 to TRBJ2-5; the D gene is possibly TRBD2 (5 bases). The CDR3 extends over 14 amino acids. Trimming removed 3 bases at V and 1 base at J, with 9 bases between. CDR1 LNHDA and CDR2 SQIVND come from the germline V gene (reference sequence). The CDR3 DNA reads as TGTGCCAGTAGTATGTGGCGGGCCCAAGAGACCCAGTACTTC. This codes for CASSMWRAQETQYF.

The CDR3: CASSLGINYGYTF. CDR3 DNA: TGCGCCAGCAGCTTGGGAATTAACTATGGCTACACCTTC. The gene calls are TRBV5-1 and TRBJ1-2, with unresolved D. V was cut by 0 bases and J by 1 base, with 4 bases left in between. The CDR3 sequence is 13 residues long. Germline CDR1 SGHRS, CDR2 YFSETQ.

The chain employs TRBV7-9 and TRBJ2-3, with 8 bases that match TRBD1. CDR1 is SEHNR, CDR2 FQNEAQ, per germline (reference sequence). This CDR3 has 14 amino acids. Trimming removed 2 bases from V and 4 bases from J; junction bases left unmatched: 2. Here the CDR3 reads CASSLSGGPDTQYF. The CDR3 nucleotides read TGTGCCAGCAGCTTATCAGGGGGCCCAGATACGCAGTATTTT.

This clonotype was recorded at least ten times. This chain uses TRBV2 with TRBJ1-1; 8 bases fit TRBD1. The germline CDR1 and CDR2 sequences are SNHLY and FYNNEI. The CDR3 has 14 amino acids. With 4 bases clipped from V and 5 bases from J, the junction kept 6 bases outside the gene matches. The CDR3 nucleotides are TGTGCCAGCAGTGTGCCAGGGGGCATGACTGAAGCTTTCTTT. Protein: CASSVPGGMTEAFF.

This clonotype has ten or more counts. The rearrangement uses TRBV5-6 and TRBJ2-3; 7 bases agree with TRBD1. The CDR3 has 14 amino acids. V shed 5 bases and J 2 bases; nucleotides not matched to a gene: 5. The germline CDR1 and CDR2 sequences are SGHDT and YYEEEE. CDR3 sequence: CASRRQGITDTQYF. The CDR3 DNA reads as TGTGCCAGCAGGAGACAGGGAATCACAGATACGCAGTATTTT. Based on the CDR3 plus reference TRBV5-6 and TRBJ2-3, the full variable domain is DAGVTQSPTHLIKTRGQQVTLRCSPKSGHDTVSWYQQALGQGPQFIFQYYEEEERQRGNFPDRFSGHQFPNYSSELNVNALLLGDSALYLCASRRQGITDTQYFGPGTRLTVL.